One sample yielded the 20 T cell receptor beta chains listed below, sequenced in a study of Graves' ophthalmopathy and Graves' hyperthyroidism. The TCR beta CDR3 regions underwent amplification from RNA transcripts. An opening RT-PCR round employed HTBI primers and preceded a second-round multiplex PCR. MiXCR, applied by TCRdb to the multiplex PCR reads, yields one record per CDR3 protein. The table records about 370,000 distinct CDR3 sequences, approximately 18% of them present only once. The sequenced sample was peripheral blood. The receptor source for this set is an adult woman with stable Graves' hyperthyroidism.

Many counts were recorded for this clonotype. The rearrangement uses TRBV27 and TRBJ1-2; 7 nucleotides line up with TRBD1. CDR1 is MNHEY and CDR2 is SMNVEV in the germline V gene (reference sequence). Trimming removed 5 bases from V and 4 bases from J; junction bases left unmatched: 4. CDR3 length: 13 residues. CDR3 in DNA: TGTGCCAGCAGTACCGACAGGGCCTATGGCTACACCTTC. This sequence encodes CASSTDRAYGYTF.

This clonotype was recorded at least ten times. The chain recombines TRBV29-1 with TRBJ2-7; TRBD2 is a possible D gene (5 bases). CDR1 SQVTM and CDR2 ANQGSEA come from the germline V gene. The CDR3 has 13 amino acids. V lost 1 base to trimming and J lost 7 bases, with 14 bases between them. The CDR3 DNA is TGCAGCGTTGAAGTTACGGACTCTTGGGAGCAGTACTTC. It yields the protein CSVEVTDSWEQYF.

The CDR3 reads CATSVDPDAGDEQFF. DNA of the CDR3: TGTGCCACCAGTGTTGACCCGGACGCAGGCGATGAGCAGTTCTTC. The chain has TRBV24-1 and TRBJ2-1; no clear D gene. Germline V gene sequence: CDR1 KGHDR, CDR2 SFDVKD. V lost 5 bases to trimming and J lost 8 bases, with 18 bases between them. The CDR3 has 15 residues.

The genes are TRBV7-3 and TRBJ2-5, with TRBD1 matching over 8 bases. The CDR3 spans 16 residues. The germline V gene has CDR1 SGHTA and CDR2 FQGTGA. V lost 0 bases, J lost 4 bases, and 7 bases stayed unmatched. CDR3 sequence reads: CASSLTSGGGGETQYF. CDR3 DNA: TGTGCCAGCAGCTTAACGTCAGGGGGCGGTGGAGAGACCCAGTACTTC. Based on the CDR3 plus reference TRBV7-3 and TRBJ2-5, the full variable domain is GAGVSQTPSNKVTEKGKYVELRCDPISGHTALYWYRQSLGQGPEFLIYFQGTGAADDSGLPNDRFFAVRPEGSVSTLKIQRTERGDSAVYLCASSLTSGGGGETQYFGPGTRLLVL.

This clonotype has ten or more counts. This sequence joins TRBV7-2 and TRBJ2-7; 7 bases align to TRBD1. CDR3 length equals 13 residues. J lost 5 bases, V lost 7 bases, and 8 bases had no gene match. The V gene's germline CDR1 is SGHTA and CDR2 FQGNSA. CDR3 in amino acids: CASIRDRTNEQYF. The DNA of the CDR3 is TGTGCCAGCATACGGGACAGAACCAACGAGCAGTACTTC.

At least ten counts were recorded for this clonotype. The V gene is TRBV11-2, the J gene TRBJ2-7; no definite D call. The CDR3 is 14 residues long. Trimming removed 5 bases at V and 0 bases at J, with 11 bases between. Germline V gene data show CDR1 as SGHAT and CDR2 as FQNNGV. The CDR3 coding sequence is TGTGCCAGCAGCCAAAGGACGTTCTCCTACGAGCAGTACTTC. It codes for CASSQRTFSYEQYF.

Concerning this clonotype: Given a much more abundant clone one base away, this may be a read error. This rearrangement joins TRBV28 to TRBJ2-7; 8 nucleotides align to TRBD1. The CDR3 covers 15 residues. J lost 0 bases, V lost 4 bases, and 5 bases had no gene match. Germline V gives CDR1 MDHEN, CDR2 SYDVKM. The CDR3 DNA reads TGTGCCAGCAGTTCATCGGACAGGGCCTCCTACGAGCAGTACGTC. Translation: CASSSSDRASYEQYV.

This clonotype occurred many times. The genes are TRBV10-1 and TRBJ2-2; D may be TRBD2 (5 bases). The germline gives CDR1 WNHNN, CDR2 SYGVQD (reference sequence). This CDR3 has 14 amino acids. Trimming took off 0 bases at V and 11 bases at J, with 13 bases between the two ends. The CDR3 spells CASSESSVLDELFF. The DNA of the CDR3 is TGCGCCAGCAGTGAGTCGAGTGTACTAGACGAGCTGTTTTTT.

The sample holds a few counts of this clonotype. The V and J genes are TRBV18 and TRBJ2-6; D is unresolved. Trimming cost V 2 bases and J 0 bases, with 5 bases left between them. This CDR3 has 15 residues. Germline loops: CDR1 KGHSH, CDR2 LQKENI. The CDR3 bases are TGTGCCAGCTCACCAGTCGACTCTGGGGCCAACGTCCTGACTTTC. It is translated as CASSPVDSGANVLTF.

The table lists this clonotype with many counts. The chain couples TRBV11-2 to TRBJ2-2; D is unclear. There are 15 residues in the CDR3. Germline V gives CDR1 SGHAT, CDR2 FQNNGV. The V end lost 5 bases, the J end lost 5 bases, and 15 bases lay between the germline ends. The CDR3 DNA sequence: TGTGCCAGCAGCGTGCCGGGCCGTCTTACCGGGGAGCTGTTTTTT. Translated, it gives CASSVPGRLTGELFF.

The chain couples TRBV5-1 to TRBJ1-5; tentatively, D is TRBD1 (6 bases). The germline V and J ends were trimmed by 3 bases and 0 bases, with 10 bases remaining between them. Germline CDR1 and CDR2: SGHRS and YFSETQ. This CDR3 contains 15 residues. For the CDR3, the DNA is TGCGCCAGCAGCTGGAGACAGGATAGCAATCAGCCCCAGCATTTT. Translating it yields CASSWRQDSNQPQHF.

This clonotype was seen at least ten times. The CDR3 nucleotides are TGTGCCAGCAGTTACGACAGGTGGGGGAGGGCCAACGAGCAGTACTTC. Its protein product is CASSYDRWGRANEQYF. The J gene is TRBJ2-7, the V gene TRBV6-5, with a possible D match to TRBD2 (7 bases). The V and J ends lost 2 bases and 5 bases respectively, with 19 bases between them. The CDR3 sequence is 16 residues long. Germline CDR1 is MNHEY and CDR2 is SVGAGI.

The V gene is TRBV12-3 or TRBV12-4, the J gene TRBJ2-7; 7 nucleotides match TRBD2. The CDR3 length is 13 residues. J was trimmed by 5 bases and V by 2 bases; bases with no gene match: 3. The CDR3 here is CASSLREGNEQYF. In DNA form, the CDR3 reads TGTGCCAGCAGTTTAAGGGAGGGGAACGAGCAGTACTTC.

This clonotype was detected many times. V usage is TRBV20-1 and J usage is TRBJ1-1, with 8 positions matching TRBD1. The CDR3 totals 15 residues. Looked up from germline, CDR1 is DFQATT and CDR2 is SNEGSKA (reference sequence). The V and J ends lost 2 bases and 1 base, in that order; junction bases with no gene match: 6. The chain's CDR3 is CSARRQGSPNTEAFF. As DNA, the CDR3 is TGCAGTGCTAGAAGACAGGGGTCCCCGAACACTGAAGCTTTCTTT.

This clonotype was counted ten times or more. The CDR3 protein is CATQGCGSSYEQYF. DNA for the CDR3: TGTGCTACCCAAGGATGTGGGAGTTCCTACGAGCAGTACTTC. This chain links TRBV12-5 with TRBJ2-7; D is perhaps TRBD2 (5 bases). Germline CDR1 is LGHNT and CDR2 is FRNRAP. The CDR3 length is 14 residues. V was pared by 10 bases and J by 1 base, with 17 bases between.

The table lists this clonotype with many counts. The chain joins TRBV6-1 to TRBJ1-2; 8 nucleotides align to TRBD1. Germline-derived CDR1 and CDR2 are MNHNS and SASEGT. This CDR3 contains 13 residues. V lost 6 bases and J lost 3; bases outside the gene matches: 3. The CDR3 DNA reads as TGTGCCAGCAGCAGGGGGCTAGACTATGGCTACACCTTC. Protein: CASSRGLDYGYTF.

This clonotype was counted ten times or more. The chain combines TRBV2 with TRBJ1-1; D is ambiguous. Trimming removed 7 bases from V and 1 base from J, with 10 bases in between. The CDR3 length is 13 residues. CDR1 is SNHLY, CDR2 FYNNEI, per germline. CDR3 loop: CASTQMGNTEAFF. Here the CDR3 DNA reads TGTGCCAGCACCCAAATGGGGAACACTGAAGCTTTCTTT.

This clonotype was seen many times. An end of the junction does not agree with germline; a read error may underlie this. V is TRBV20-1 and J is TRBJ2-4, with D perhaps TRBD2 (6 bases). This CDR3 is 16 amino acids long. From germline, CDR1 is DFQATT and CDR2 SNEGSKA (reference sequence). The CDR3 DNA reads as TGCAGTGCTAGAGATGCCCGGGAGAGTGCCAAAAACATTAAGTACTTC. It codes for CSARDARESAKNIKYF.

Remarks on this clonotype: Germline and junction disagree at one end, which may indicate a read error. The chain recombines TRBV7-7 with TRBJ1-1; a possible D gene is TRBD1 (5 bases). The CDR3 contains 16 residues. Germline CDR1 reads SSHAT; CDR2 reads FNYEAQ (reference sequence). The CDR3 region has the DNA TGTGCTAGCAGCACACCCCCGACAGCTATGAACACTGAAGCTTTCTTT. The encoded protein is CASSTPPTAMNTEAFF.

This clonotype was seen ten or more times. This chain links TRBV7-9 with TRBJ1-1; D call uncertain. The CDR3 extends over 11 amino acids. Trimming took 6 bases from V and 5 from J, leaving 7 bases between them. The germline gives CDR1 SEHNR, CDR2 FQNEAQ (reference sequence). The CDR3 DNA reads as TGTGCCAGCAGTACGGGAACTGAAGCTTTCTTT. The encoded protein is CASSTGTEAFF.